The following is a TCR beta chain sequence with its context. The data belong to a study of blood T cell repertoires in COVID-19. Sequenced by immunoSEQ multiplex PCR; TCRdb stores in-frame clones only, minus some. The sample holds fewer than 15,000 clones, 84% seen once. V lost 1 base and J 0 bases, leaving 9 bases between the germline ends. Germline V lookup: CDR1 SGHAT, CDR2 FQNNGV. The CDR3 totals 15 residues. This chain connects TRBV11-2 to TRBJ1-1; D unclear. Sample: peripheral blood. The sequence was collected from a man aged 50-59 years with active COVID-19. CDR3 region: CASSLVGSLNTEAFF. The CDR3 DNA follows: TGTGCCAGCAGCTTAGTGGGCAGCCTGAACACTGAAGCTTTCTTT.